The rows below give T cell receptor beta chains drawn from one sample of a study of regulatory T cells in long-lasting Graves disease. TCRdb processed the multiplex PCR reads anew with MiXCR; each CDR3 protein has one entry. The profile shows hundreds of thousands of distinct CDR3 sequences, around an eighth of them singletons. These data were also reused for a study on T cells in Graves' hyperthyroidism and ophthalmopathy.

The input for sequencing was peripheral blood mononuclear cells (PBMCs), taken at new diagnosis, from a patient treated with antithyroid drugs. These receptors all stem from a man aged 25 to 45 with Graves disease. Both conserved end residues are part of each CDR3. D genes are given only for firm matches. Clone size is stated in some rows and not others, as once, few, many or a class when expanded.

TRBJ1-1,-,TRBV6-4,many,TGTGCCAGCGCCTTAGGGGCGCGAACTGAAGCTTTCTTT,CASALGARTEAFF
TRBJ2-5,-,TRBV12-3/TRBV12-4,many,TGTGCCAGCAGCAGGCTGGAGGCAGAGACCCAGTACTTC,CASSRLEAETQYF
TRBJ1-4,-,TRBV4-1,-,TGCGCCAGCAGCCAAGTAGGGGGGGCTCGCCTGTTTTTT,CASSQVGGARLFF
TRBJ2-7,TRBD2,TRBV5-1,many,TGCGCCAGCGGACTAGCGGGAGGTTCCTACGAGCAGTACTTC,CASGLAGGSYEQYF
TRBJ2-1,TRBD2,TRBV12-3/TRBV12-4,many,TGTGCCAGCAGCTCCGGCGGGACTAGCGGGAGGTACAATGAGCAGTTCTTC,CASSSGGTSGRYNEQFF
TRBJ2-3,TRBD2,TRBV28,few,TGTGCCAGCAGTTCCTCCGCGGCGGGGGTCACAGATACGCAGTATTTT,CASSSSAAGVTDTQYF
TRBJ2-3,-,TRBV11-2,many,TGTGCCAGCAGCTTCCCCGGTAGCGGTAGCACAGATACGCAGTATTTT,CASSFPGSGSTDTQYF
TRBJ2-7,TRBD2,TRBV12-3/TRBV12-4,many,TGTGCCAGCAGTGTAAGCGGGAGCTTCGAGCAGTACTTC,CASSVSGSFEQYF
TRBJ2-5,-,TRBV7-9,once,TGTGCCAGCAGCTTAGCAGCACCCTGGGAGACCCAGTACTTC,CASSLAAPWETQYF
TRBJ2-3,-,TRBV20-1,few,TGCAGTGGGGTGGCTACCCAAACAGATACGCAGTATTTT,CSGVATQTDTQYF
TRBJ2-1,TRBD1,TRBV5-1,-,TGCGCCAACAGCCCCCGGGACAGTATCTTGGATGAGCAGTTCTTC,CANSPRDSILDEQFF
TRBJ2-7,-,TRBV2,many,TGTGCCAGCACGGACAGTACCTACGAGCAGTACTTC,CASTDSTYEQYF
TRBJ2-3,-,TRBV29-1,many,TGCAGCGTTGTAAGGGGAGATACGCAGTATTTT,CSVVRGDTQYF
TRBJ1-2,-,TRBV13,few,TGTGCCAGCAGCTTAAAACCGGGGGACTATGGCTACACCTTC,CASSLKPGDYGYTF
TRBJ1-1,-,TRBV12-3/TRBV12-4,many,TGTGCCAGCAGTCCGGGGCTAAACATGAACACTGAAGCTTTCTTT,CASSPGLNMNTEAFF
TRBJ2-5,-,TRBV5-1,few,TGCGCCAGCAGCCAGGAACCGACAGGGAGGAGAGAGACCCAGTACTTC,CASSQEPTGRRETQYF
TRBJ2-1,-,TRBV12-3/TRBV12-4,-,TGTGCCAGCAGACCATCTAGCATGGAGCAGTTCTTC,CASRPSSMEQFF
TRBJ2-3,TRBD2,TRBV5-1,-,TGCGCCAGCAGCTTGGCCTTAGCGGGAGGGCCTGCGGATACGCAGTATTTT,CASSLALAGGPADTQYF
TRBJ1-1,-,TRBV20-1,many,TGCAGTGCTAGGGGGGGACTTTTTAGTAAGGGGCCAGCTTTCTTT,CSARGGLFSKGPAFF
TRBJ2-6,TRBD2,TRBV30,few,TGTGCCTGGAGTGTACTCTGGCGGGAGCTAGTATCTGGGGCCAACGTCCTGACTTTC,CAWSVLWRELVSGANVLTF
TRBJ1-1,TRBD1,TRBV30,many,TGTGCCTGGGAACAGGGGAATACTGAAGCTTTCTTT,CAWEQGNTEAFF
TRBJ2-1,TRBD2,TRBV6-1,-,TGTGCCAGCAGTGAAGGACTAGCGGGAGCTAATGAGCGGTTCTTC,CASSEGLAGANERFF
TRBJ2-3,TRBD2,TRBV7-2,many,TGTGCCAGCAGCTTAACTAGCGGACTTAGCACAGATACGCAGTATTTT,CASSLTSGLSTDTQYF
TRBJ2-1,TRBD1,TRBV14,many,TGTGCCAGCAGCCAATTGCACCGGGACAGGGGGCGCGTGAGGAATGAGCAGTTCTTC,CASSQLHRDRGRVRNEQFF
TRBJ1-5,-,TRBV6-6,-,TGTGCCAGCAGTTACTCGTCAGGGTTTTCTCAGCCCCAGCATTTT,CASSYSSGFSQPQHF
TRBJ2-6,-,TRBV15,few,TGTGCCACCATCCACAGCTCTGGGGCCAACGTCCTGACTTTC,CATIHSSGANVLTF
TRBJ2-7,-,TRBV2,many,TGTGCCAGCAGTGAAGTTACCGAGTCCTCCCTCGAGCAGTACTTC,CASSEVTESSLEQYF
TRBJ2-7,-,TRBV9,-,TGTGCCAGCAGCCACGCCCGGGACTCGGACTACGAGCAGTACTTC,CASSHARDSDYEQYF
TRBJ1-1,TRBD1,TRBV6-1,many,TGTGCCAGCGGCCAGGACAGGCTGAACACTGAAGCTTTCTTT,CASGQDRLNTEAFF
TRBJ1-1,-,TRBV29-1,-,TGCAGCGTCGGGAAGAACACTGAAGCTTTCTTT,CSVGKNTEAFF
TRBJ1-1,-,TRBV7-9,few,TGTGCCAGCAGCTCACCGGCGGTACAACCGTCGAACACTGAAGCTTTCTTT,CASSSPAVQPSNTEAFF
TRBJ1-4,-,TRBV7-9,-,TGTGCCAGCAGCCCCGGACAAATTTCAACTAATGAAAAACTGTTTTTT,CASSPGQISTNEKLFF
TRBJ2-7,TRBD2,TRBV29-1,many,TGCAGCGTTATGGGATATGGCGGGGGCTACGAGCAGTACTTC,CSVMGYGGGYEQYF
TRBJ2-6,-,TRBV2,few,TGTGCAGGCAGGAGGAGATCTGGGGCCAACGTCCTGACTTTC,CAGRRRSGANVLTF
TRBJ2-1,TRBD2,TRBV7-9,-,TGTGCCAGCAGCTCTCAGGGCGCGGGAGGTTGGGTCAATGAGCAGTTCTTC,CASSSQGAGGWVNEQFF
TRBJ2-6,-,TRBV27,many,TGTGCCAGCAGTGGGGCAGTAAGCTCTGGGGCCAACGTCCTGACTTTC,CASSGAVSSGANVLTF
TRBJ2-7,TRBD2,TRBV7-2,many,TGTGCCAGCAGCCTTAGCGGGAGCGCCTACGAGCAGTACTTC,CASSLSGSAYEQYF
TRBJ2-1,-,TRBV3-1,many,TGTGCCAGCAGCCAAGCGGCAGCAAGGCAGTTCTTC,CASSQAAARQFF
TRBJ2-5,TRBD2,TRBV15,few,TGTGCCACCAGCAGAGATGCGGGAGTGAGAGAGACCCAGTACTTC,CATSRDAGVRETQYF
TRBJ1-2,TRBD1,TRBV2,many,TGTGCCAGCAGTGCGGACAGGGGCGCCCTCCATGGCTACACCTTC,CASSADRGALHGYTF
TRBJ2-3,-,TRBV19,few,TGTGCCAGTAGCAAGTCCGGAGGACTTACGCAGTATTTT,CASSKSGGLTQYF
TRBJ1-1,-,TRBV29-1,-,TGCAGCGTCAGACAGCTTTTGAACACTGAAGCTTTCTTT,CSVRQLLNTEAFF
TRBJ2-7,TRBD2,TRBV29-1,-,TGCAGCGTTAACAGGGGCCTAGCGGGAGAGCAGTACTTC,CSVNRGLAGEQYF
TRBJ2-7,TRBD2,TRBV20-1,many,TGCAGTGCTAGAGACCCAGCGGGAGTATCGGGCGAGCAGTACTTC,CSARDPAGVSGEQYF
TRBJ2-7,TRBD1,TRBV12-3/TRBV12-4,many,TGTGCCAGCAGTACATTTTCAGGGGGCGGGGAGCAGTACTTC,CASSTFSGGGEQYF
TRBJ2-5,TRBD2,TRBV6-1,many,TGTGCCAGCAGTCCTCTAGCGGGAGTGCGGGCAGAGACCCAGTACTTC,CASSPLAGVRAETQYF
TRBJ2-5,TRBD2,TRBV13,few,TGTGCCAGCAGCCCCTCACTAGCGGACCAAGAGACCCAGTACTTC,CASSPSLADQETQYF
TRBJ2-7,-,TRBV30,few,TGTGCCTGGAGTTCTGACGGGAGTGATGAGCAGTACTTC,CAWSSDGSDEQYF
TRBJ2-1,TRBD2,TRBV14,many,TGTGCCAGCAGCCCAGGACTAGCGGGAGGCCGGTCCTACAATGAGCAGTTCTTC,CASSPGLAGGRSYNEQFF
TRBJ2-5,-,TRBV7-9,-,TGTGCCAGCCGAGCCCGGGACGGAAAAGAGACCCAGTACTTC,CASRARDGKETQYF
TRBJ2-7,-,TRBV28,many,TGTGCCAGCCAAGACTCCTACGAGCAGTACTTC,CASQDSYEQYF
TRBJ2-1,TRBD2,TRBV7-9,-,TGTGCCAGCAGCTTCTCACTAGCGGGACCGTACAATGAGCAGTTCTTC,CASSFSLAGPYNEQFF
TRBJ2-2,TRBD2,TRBV7-2,-,TGTGCCAACCCGAAAACTAGCGGGACGAACACCGGGGAGCTGTTTTTT,CANPKTSGTNTGELFF
TRBJ2-2,-,TRBV6-1,many,TGTGCCAGCAGTGTCCGGGGCACCGGGGAGCTGTTTTTT,CASSVRGTGELFF